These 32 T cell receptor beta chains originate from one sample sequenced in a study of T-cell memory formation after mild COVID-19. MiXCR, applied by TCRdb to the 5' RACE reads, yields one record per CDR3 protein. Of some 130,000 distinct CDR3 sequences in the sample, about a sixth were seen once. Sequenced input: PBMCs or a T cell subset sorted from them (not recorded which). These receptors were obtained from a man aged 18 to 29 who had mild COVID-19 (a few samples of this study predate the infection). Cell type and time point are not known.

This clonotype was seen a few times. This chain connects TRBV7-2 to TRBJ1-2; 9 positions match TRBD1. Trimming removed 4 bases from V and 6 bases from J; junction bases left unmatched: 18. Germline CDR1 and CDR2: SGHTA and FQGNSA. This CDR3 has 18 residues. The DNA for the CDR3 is TGTGCCAGCAGCTCCCGCGGGGGGCCGGGACAGGGACTCCATGGCTACACCTTC. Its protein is CASSSRGGPGQGLHGYTF.

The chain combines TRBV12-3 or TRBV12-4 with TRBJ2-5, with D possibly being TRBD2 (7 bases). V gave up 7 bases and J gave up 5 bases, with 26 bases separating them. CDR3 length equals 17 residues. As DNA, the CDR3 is TGTGCCAGCACCCTGGGAGGGGGGCCGGGAGCAGGGGAGACCCAGTACTTC. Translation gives CASTLGGGPGAGETQYF.

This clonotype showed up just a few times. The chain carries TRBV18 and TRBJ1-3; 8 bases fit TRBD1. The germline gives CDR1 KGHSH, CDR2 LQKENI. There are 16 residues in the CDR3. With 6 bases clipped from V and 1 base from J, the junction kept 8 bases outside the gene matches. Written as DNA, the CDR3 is TGTGCCAGCTCGACCGGGACAGGAGGGTCTGGAAACACCATATATTTT. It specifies CASSTGTGGSGNTIYF. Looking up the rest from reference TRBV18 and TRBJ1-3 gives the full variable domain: NAGVMQNPRHLVRRRGQEARLRCSPMKGHSHVYWYRQLPEEGLKFMVYLQKENIIDESGMPKERFSAEFPKEGPSILRIQQVVRGDSAAYFCASSTGTGGSGNTIYFGEGSWLTVV.

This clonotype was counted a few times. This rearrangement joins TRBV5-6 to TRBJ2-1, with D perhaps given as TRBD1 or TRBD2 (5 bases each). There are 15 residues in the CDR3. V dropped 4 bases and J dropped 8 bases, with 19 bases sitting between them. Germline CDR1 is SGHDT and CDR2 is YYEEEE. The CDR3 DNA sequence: TGTGCCAGCAGCGTGGGTCACCGGGACCGCGATGAGCAGTTCTTC. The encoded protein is CASSVGHRDRDEQFF.

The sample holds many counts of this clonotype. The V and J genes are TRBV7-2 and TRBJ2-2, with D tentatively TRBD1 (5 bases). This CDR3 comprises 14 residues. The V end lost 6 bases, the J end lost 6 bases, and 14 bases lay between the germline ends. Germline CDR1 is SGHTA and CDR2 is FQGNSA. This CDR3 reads CASSRSGKSGELFF. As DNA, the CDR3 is TGTGCCAGCAGTCGGTCAGGGAAGTCCGGGGAGCTGTTTTTT.

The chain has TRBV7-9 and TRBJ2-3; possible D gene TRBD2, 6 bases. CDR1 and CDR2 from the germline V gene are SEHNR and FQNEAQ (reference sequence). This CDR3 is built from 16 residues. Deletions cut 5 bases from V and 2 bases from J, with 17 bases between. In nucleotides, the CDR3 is TGTGCCAGCAGCCAGGTCGGTGGGACTTTCACAGATACGCAGTATTTT. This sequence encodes CASSQVGGTFTDTQYF.

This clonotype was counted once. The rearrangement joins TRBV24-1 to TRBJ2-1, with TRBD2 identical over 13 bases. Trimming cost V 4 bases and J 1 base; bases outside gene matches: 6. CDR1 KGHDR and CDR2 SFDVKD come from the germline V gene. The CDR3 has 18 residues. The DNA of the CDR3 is TGTGCCACCAGTGAGCGGACTAGCGGGAGTAGTTCCTACAATGAGCAGTTCTTC. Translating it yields CATSERTSGSSSYNEQFF.

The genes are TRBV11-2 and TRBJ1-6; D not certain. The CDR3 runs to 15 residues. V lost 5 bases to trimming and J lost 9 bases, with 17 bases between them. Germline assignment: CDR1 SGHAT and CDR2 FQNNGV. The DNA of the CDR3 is TGTGCCAGCAGCCGCCCGGTGGTGGGCGGTTCACCCCTCCACTTT. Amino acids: CASSRPVVGGSPLHF.

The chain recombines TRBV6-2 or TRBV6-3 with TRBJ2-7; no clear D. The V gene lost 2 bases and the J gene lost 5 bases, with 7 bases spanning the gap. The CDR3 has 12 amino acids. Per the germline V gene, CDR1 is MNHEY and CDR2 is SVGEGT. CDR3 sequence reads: CASSYQIDEQYF. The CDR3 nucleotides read TGTGCCAGCAGTTACCAGATAGACGAGCAGTACTTC.

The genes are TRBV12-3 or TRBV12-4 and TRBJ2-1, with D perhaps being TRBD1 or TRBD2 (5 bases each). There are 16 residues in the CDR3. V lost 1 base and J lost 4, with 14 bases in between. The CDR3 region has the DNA TGTGCCAGCAGTTTAGGCTGGGACCGCCGGTACAATGAGCAGTTCTTC. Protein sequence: CASSLGWDRRYNEQFF.

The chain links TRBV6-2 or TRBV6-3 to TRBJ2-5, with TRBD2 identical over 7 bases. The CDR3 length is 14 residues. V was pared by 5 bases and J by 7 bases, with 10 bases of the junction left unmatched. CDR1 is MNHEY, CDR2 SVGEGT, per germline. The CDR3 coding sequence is TGTGCCAGCAGTGTGGGACTCGGCGGGGGGACCCAGTACTTC. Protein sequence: CASSVGLGGGTQYF.

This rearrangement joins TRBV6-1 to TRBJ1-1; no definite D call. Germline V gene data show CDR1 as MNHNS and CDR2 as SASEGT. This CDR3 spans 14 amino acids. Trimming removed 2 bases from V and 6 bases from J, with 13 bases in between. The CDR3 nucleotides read TGTGCCAGCAGTGAATTGCCCTTTAAGGCTGAAGCTTTCTTT. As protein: CASSELPFKAEAFF.

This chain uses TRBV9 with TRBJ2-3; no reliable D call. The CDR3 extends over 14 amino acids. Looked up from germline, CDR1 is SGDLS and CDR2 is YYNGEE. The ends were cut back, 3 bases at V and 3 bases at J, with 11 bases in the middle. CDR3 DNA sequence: TGTGCCAGCAGCGCTCCAGGCATGACAGATACGCAGTATTTT. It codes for CASSAPGMTDTQYF.

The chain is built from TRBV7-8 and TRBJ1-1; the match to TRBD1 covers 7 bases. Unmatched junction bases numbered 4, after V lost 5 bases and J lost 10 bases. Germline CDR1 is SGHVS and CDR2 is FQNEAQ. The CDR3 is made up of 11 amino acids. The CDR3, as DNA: TGTGCCAGCAGCCGCGCAGGGGGAGCTTTCTTT. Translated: CASSRAGGAFF.

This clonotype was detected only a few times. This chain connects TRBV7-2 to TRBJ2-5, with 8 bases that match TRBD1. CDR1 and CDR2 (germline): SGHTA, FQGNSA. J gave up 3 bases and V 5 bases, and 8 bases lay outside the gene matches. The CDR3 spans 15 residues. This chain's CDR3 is CASSPGQGVKETQYF. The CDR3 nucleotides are TGTGCCAGCAGCCCAGGACAGGGTGTTAAAGAGACCCAGTACTTC.

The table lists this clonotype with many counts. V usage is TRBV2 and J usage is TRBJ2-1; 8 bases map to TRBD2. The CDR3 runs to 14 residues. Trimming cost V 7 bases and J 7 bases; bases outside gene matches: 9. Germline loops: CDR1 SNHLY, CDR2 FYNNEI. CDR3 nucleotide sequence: TGTGCCAGCATGGGGTGGACGGGGGGGAATGAGCAGTTCTTC. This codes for CASMGWTGGNEQFF.

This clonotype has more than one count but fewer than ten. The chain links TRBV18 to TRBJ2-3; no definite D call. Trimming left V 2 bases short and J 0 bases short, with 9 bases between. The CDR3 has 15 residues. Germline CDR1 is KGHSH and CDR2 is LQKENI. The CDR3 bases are TGTGCCAGCTCACCATCCTTGACTAGCACAGATACGCAGTATTTT. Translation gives CASSPSLTSTDTQYF.

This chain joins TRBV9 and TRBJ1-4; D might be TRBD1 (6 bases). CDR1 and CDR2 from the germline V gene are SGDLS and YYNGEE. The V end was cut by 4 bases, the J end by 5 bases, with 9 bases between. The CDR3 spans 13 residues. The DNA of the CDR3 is TGTGCCAGCAGCCCCCAGGGGAATGAAAAACTGTTTTTT. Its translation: CASSPQGNEKLFF.

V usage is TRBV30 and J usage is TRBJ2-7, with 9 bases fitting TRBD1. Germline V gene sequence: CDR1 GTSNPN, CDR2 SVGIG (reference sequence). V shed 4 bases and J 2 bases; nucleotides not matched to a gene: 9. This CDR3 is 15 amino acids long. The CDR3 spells CAWTRGTGITYEQYF. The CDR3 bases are TGTGCCTGGACCCGGGGGACAGGGATAACCTACGAGCAGTACTTC.

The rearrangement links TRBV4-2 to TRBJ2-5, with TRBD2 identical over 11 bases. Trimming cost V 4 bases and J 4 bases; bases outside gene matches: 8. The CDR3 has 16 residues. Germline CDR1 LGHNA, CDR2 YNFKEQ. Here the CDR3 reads CASSPGTSGGGETQYF. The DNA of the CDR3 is TGTGCCAGCAGCCCGGGGACTAGCGGTGGAGGAGAGACCCAGTACTTC.

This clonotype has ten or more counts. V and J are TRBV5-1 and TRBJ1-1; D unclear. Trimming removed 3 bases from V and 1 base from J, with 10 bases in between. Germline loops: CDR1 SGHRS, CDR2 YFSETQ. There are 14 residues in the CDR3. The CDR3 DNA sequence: TGCGCCAGCAGCTCGGCGGCATCGAACACTGAAGCTTTCTTT. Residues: CASSSAASNTEAFF.

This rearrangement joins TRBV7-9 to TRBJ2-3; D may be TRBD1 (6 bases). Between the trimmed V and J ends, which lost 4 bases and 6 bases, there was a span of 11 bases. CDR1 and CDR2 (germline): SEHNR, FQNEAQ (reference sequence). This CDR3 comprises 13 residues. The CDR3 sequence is CASSSTGTDTQYF. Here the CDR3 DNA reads TGTGCCAGCAGCTCCACAGGGACGGATACGCAGTATTTT. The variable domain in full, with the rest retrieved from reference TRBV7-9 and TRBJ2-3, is DTGVSQNPRHKITKRGQNVTFRCDPISEHNRLYWYRQTLGQGPEFLTYFQNEAQLEKSRLLSDRFSAERPKGSFSTLEIQRTEQGDSAMYLCASSSTGTDTQYFGPGTRLTVL.

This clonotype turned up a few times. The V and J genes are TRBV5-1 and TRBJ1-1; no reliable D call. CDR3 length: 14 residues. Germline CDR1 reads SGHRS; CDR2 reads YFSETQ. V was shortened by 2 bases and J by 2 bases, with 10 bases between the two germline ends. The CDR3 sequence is CASSLSVANTEAFF. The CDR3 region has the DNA TGCGCCAGCAGCTTAAGCGTGGCTAACACTGAAGCTTTCTTT.

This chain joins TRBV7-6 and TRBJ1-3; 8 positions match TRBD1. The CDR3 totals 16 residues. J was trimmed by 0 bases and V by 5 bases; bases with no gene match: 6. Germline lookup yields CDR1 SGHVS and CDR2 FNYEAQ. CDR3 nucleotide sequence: TGTGCCAGCAGCCGGACCACAGGGGGCTCTGGAAACACCATATATTTT. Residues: CASSRTTGGSGNTIYF. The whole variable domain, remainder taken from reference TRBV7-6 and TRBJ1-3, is GAGVSQSPRYKVTKRGQDVALRCDPISGHVSLYWYRQALGQGPEFLTYFNYEAQQDKSGLPNDRFSAERPEGSISTLTIQRTEQRDSAMYRCASSRTTGGSGNTIYFGEGSWLTVV.

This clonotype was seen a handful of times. This CDR3 is CASSLAPSYGYNEQFF. As DNA, the CDR3 is TGTGCCAGCAGCTTGGCCCCAAGTTACGGCTACAATGAGCAGTTCTTC. The V gene is TRBV7-2, the J gene TRBJ2-1; D gene uncertain. With 3 bases removed from V and 3 bases from J, the gap between germline ends came to 15 bases. The V gene's germline CDR1 is SGHTA and CDR2 FQGNSA. CDR3 length equals 16 residues.

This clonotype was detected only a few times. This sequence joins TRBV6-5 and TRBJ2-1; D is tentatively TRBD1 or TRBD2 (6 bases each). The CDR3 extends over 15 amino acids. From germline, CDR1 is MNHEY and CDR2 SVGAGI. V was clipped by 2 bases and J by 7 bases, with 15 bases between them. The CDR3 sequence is CASSYEGGVANEQFF. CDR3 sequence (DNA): TGTGCCAGCAGTTACGAGGGGGGAGTAGCAAATGAGCAGTTCTTC.

This chain's CDR3 is CASRPWTGFTDQPQHF. As DNA, the CDR3 is TGTGCCAGCAGACCTTGGACAGGATTCACGGATCAGCCCCAGCATTTT. The chain has TRBV6-5 and TRBJ1-5; 7 nucleotides line up with TRBD1. The CDR3 is made up of 16 amino acids. With 6 bases clipped from V and 5 bases from J, the junction kept 13 bases outside the gene matches. From germline, CDR1 is MNHEY and CDR2 SVGAGI.

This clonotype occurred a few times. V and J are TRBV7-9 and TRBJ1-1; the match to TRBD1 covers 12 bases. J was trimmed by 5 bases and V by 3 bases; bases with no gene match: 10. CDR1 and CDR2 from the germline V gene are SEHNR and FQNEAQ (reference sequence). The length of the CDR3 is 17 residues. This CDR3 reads CASSFGPGQGAETEAFF. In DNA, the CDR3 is TGTGCCAGCAGCTTCGGACCGGGACAGGGGGCTGAGACTGAAGCTTTCTTT.

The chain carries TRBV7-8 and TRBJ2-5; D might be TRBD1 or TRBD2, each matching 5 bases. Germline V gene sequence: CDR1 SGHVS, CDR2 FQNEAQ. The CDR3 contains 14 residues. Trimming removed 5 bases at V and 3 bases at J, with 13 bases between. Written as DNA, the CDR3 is TGTGCCAGCAGCCAGCCGGGACGGGAAGAGACCCAGTACTTC. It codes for CASSQPGREETQYF.

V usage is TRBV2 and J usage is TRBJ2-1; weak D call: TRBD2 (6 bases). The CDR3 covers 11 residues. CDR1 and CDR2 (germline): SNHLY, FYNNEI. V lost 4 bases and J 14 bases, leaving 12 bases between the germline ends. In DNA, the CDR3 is TGTGCCAGCAGTGGGGAGGCAGTGGAGTTCTTC. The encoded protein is CASSGEAVEFF.

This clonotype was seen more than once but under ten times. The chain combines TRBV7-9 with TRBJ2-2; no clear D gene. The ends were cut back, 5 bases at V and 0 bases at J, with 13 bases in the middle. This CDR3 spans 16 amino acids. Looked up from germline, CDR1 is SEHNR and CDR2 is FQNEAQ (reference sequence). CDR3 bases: TGTGCCAGCAGCCGCGTCGCCGGGCCGAACACCGGGGAGCTGTTTTTT. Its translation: CASSRVAGPNTGELFF.

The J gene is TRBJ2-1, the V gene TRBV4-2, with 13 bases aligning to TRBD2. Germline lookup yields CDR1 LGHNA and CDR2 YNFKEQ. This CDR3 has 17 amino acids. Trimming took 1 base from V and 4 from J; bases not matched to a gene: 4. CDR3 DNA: TGTGCCAGCAGCCAAGTTGAACTAGCGGGGGGGTACAATGAGCAGTTCTTC. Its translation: CASSQVELAGGYNEQFF.